This record concerns one T cell receptor (beta chain) sequence. Its specific antigen is unknown. There are no base qualities to consult, and no much larger clone falls within one base. These data belong to a study (dated by TCRdb to between 2011 and 2013). The germline ends are 15 bases apart after V is trimmed by 2 bases and J by 7 bases. CDR1 and CDR2 are read off the germline V gene (reference sequence) as MNHEY and SMNVEV. The CDR3, cysteine through phenylalanine, is 15 amino acids long. The retained sequence is limited to the CDR3, 45 bases, with the frame set at the first base. Sequenced on an Illumina Genome Analyzer IIx. The public reads were run again by TCRdb, first through fastp at Q25 and then through MiXCR, and only productive beta chains were kept. Rows are combined by CDR3 protein, so each entry shows the most common genes and DNA. Present in this sample are about 16,000 distinct CDR3 sequences, approximately 34% of which were seen just once. The ten biggest clones cover about 16% of the sample.

The sample taken for sequencing was blood. The clonotype originates from a human donor. The chain employs TRBV27 and TRBJ2-1; perhaps TRBD1 is the D gene, with 6 bases matching. The CDR3 reads as follows: CASSLQETGHNEQFF. The DNA reads as follows: TGTGCCAGCAGTTTACAGGAGACGGGACATAATGAGCAGTTCTTC.